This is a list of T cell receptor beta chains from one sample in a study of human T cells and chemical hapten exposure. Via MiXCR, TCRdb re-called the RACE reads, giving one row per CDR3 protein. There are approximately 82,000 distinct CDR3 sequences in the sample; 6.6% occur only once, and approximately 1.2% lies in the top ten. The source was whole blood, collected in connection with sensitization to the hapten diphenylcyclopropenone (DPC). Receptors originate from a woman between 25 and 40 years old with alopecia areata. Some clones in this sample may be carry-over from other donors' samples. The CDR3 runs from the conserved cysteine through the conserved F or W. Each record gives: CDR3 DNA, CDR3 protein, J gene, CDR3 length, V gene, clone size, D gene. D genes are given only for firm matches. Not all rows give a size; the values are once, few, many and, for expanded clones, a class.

TGTGCCAGCAGCTTAGCCGCCGGTGAAGCTTTCTTT,CASSLAAGEAFF,TRBJ1-1,12,TRBV7-9,many,.
TGCGCCAGCAGCTTGATTCCCTCAGCGAACATTCAGTACTTC,CASSLIPSANIQYF,TRBJ2-4,14,TRBV5-1,many,.
TGCGCCAGCAGCAACCTAAGGACAGGACACTCCTACGAGCAGTACTTC,CASSNLRTGHSYEQYF,TRBJ2-7,16,TRBV5-1,many,TRBD1
TGCGCCAGCAGCTTGGGAGGGAGTGAGAGCTATGGCTACACCTTC,CASSLGGSESYGYTF,TRBJ1-2,15,TRBV5-1,many,.
TGTGCCATCAATCAACCCAAGGGAGATACGCAGTATTTT,CAINQPKGDTQYF,TRBJ2-3,13,TRBV10-3,many,.
TGTGCTCATGGAGCCCTTGAAGCTTTCTTT,CAHGALEAFF,TRBJ1-1,10,TRBV7-9,.,.
TGCGGCGCGAGAGGGTCCGAGGCGGAGGCCCAGTACTTC,CGARGSEAEAQYF,TRBJ2-5,13,TRBV29-1,many,.
TGTGCCAGCAGAAACCACAGGGGTTTGTGGGCTTTAGCTAAAAACATTCAGTACTTC,CASRNHRGLWALAKNIQYF,TRBJ2-4,19,TRBV5-8,many,TRBD1
TGCAGCGCAAGACAGGGAACAGCTTTCTTT,CSARQGTAFF,TRBJ1-1,10,TRBV29-1,many,TRBD1
TGTGCCAGCAATGAGGGACTCCCACAAGAGACCCAGTACTTC,CASNEGLPQETQYF,TRBJ2-5,14,TRBV6-2/TRBV6-3,.,.
TGTGCCAGCAGCATCCGGGACAGGGTAAATTCACCCCTCCACTTT,CASSIRDRVNSPLHF,TRBJ1-6,15,TRBV5-4,many,TRBD1
TGTGCCAGCAGCGTGGGACAGGGGGCGTCTGAAGCTTTCTTT,CASSVGQGASEAFF,TRBJ1-1,14,TRBV7-3,few,TRBD1
TGTGCCAGCAGTGGGACACCCCATAATTCACCCCTCCACTTT,CASSGTPHNSPLHF,TRBJ1-6,14,TRBV6-1,many,.
TGTGCCACCCCGAGGGACAGCTCCTACGAGCAGTACTTC,CATPRDSSYEQYF,TRBJ2-7,13,TRBV5-6,many,TRBD1
TGCAGCGTTTACGCAGGGACCAACACTGAAGCTTTCTTT,CSVYAGTNTEAFF,TRBJ1-1,13,TRBV29-1,many,.
TGTGCCAGCAGTTCTCCGCGCCTCTATGGCTACACCTTC,CASSSPRLYGYTF,TRBJ1-2,13,TRBV28,.,.
TGTGCCAGCAGCTTAACGGGGGGACAAGGGGGTTACGAGCAGTACTTC,CASSLTGGQGGYEQYF,TRBJ2-7,16,TRBV7-3,many,.
TGCGCCAGCAGCCGAACCGGGACAGGGCTCACAGATACGCAGTATTTT,CASSRTGTGLTDTQYF,TRBJ2-3,16,TRBV4-1,few,TRBD1
TGTGCCAGCAGCCAAGCAGGGACAGGGGCCAACATTCAGTACTTC,CASSQAGTGANIQYF,TRBJ2-4,15,TRBV9,many,TRBD1
TGTGCCAGCAGGCTCGATCCCCCCCAAGAGACCCAGTACTTC,CASRLDPPQETQYF,TRBJ2-5,14,TRBV6-6,many,.
TGCGCCAGTAGACCGGGACTAGCGGGGGCAGATACGCAGTATTTT,CASRPGLAGADTQYF,TRBJ2-3,15,TRBV10-2,many,TRBD2
TGTGCCAGCAGTTACGGACAGGGAAACACAGATACGCAGTATTTT,CASSYGQGNTDTQYF,TRBJ2-3,15,TRBV6-6,.,TRBD1
TGTGCCAGCAGCCAAGGACAGGGCGTCGAGCAGTACTTC,CASSQGQGVEQYF,TRBJ2-7,13,TRBV3-1,few,TRBD1
TGCAGTGCTAGGCAGGGACAGGGGGCCTTGAATCAGCCCCAGCATTTT,CSARQGQGALNQPQHF,TRBJ1-5,16,TRBV20-1,many,TRBD1
TGCAGTGCTTCTCGACTAGCAGCCCGTGACGAGCAGTACTTC,CSASRLAARDEQYF,TRBJ2-7,14,TRBV20-1,many,TRBD2
TGTGCCAGCAGTTACAAGACAGGTGGTAACACTGAAGCTTTCTTT,CASSYKTGGNTEAFF,TRBJ1-1,15,TRBV6-5,many,.
TGTGCCAGCAGTCGTCAGGGATCCTTTGGCTACACCTTC,CASSRQGSFGYTF,TRBJ1-2,13,TRBV12-3/TRBV12-4,many,.
TGTGCCAGCAGCTTAGATTACGAAACAGGGTGGAACTCCTACGAGCAGTACTTC,CASSLDYETGWNSYEQYF,TRBJ2-7,18,TRBV11-2,many,.
TGTGCCAGCAGCCCGGACAGATTCTACGAGCAGTACTTC,CASSPDRFYEQYF,TRBJ2-7,13,TRBV7-2,medium-sized,.
TGTGCCAGTTGGGGAGGGACAGGGTTTTCACCCCTCCACTTT,CASWGGTGFSPLHF,TRBJ1-6,14,TRBV2,few,TRBD1
TGTGCCAGCAGCCAAGATCCGAGGGGACATCAAAACTATGGCTACACCTTC,CASSQDPRGHQNYGYTF,TRBJ1-2,17,TRBV3-1,few,.
TGTGCCACCAGTGTTTCCAGCGGGGGGGTGGATACGCAGTATTTT,CATSVSSGGVDTQYF,TRBJ2-3,15,TRBV24-1,many,TRBD2
TGTGCCAGCAGTTCCACTATGAACACTGAAGCTTTCTTT,CASSSTMNTEAFF,TRBJ1-1,13,TRBV12-3/TRBV12-4,many,.
TGTGCCAGCGGGAGGGGAGGGGAGGCTGAAGCTTTCTTT,CASGRGGEAEAFF,TRBJ1-1,13,TRBV6-1,.,.
TGTGCCAGCTCATTCTCGCCCAGGGGGGATACGCAGTATTTT,CASSFSPRGDTQYF,TRBJ2-3,14,TRBV18,many,TRBD1
TGTGCCAGCAGTTTTGGTCGTCACGGATGGGGGGGCGATATCGGAGCTTTCTTT,CASSFGRHGWGGDIGAFF,TRBJ1-1,18,TRBV12-3/TRBV12-4,few,.
TGTGCCAGCAAGAAAGGACAGGGGGCGACCCCAGATACGCAGTATTTT,CASKKGQGATPDTQYF,TRBJ2-3,16,TRBV7-9,.,TRBD1
TGTGCCAGCAGCTCCCCGGACAGGGGAGTCACCCCCCTCCACTTT,CASSSPDRGVTPLHF,TRBJ1-6,15,TRBV7-2,many,TRBD1
TGCAGTGCTTTGAATCCTCGGGACAGCTCCTACGAGCAGTACTTC,CSALNPRDSSYEQYF,TRBJ2-7,15,TRBV20-1,many,TRBD1
TGTGCCAGCGGACTTTCGACAACTAATGAAAAACTGTTTTTT,CASGLSTTNEKLFF,TRBJ1-4,14,TRBV6-1,many,.
TGTGCCAGCAGACTCCAGGGGTTCACCGGGGAGCTGTTTTTT,CASRLQGFTGELFF,TRBJ2-2,14,TRBV6-5,many,.
TGTGCCAGCAGCTGGGGGGTGGCAACCCGGCCATCGCCCCAGCATTTT,CASSWGVATRPSPQHF,TRBJ1-5,16,TRBV7-9,.,.
TGTGCCAGCAGCTTAGCGGAACTAGCGGGACCCTTGGAGCAGTACTTC,CASSLAELAGPLEQYF,TRBJ2-7,16,TRBV7-6,many,TRBD2
TGTGCCAGCAGTTCCGGACCGAGTAAGAAGAATCAGCCCCAGCATTTT,CASSSGPSKKNQPQHF,TRBJ1-5,16,TRBV28,many,.
TGTGCCAGCAGCCTCTCTCAGACAGGGACGGAAAAACTGTTTTTT,CASSLSQTGTEKLFF,TRBJ1-4,15,TRBV7-6,.,TRBD1
TGCAGCGTTGGAGGGCCTTTGAATGAGCAGTTCTTC,CSVGGPLNEQFF,TRBJ2-1,12,TRBV29-1,many,.
TGCAGTGCTACCACGACTAGTTTTGCGAGCGAGCAGTACTTC,CSATTTSFASEQYF,TRBJ2-7,14,TRBV20-1,many,.
TGTGCCATCAGTGTGGGGGGCGGCACAGATACGCAGTATTTT,CAISVGGGTDTQYF,TRBJ2-3,14,TRBV10-3,.,.
TGCGCCAGCAGCTCGGGCGGACCTCGAGGAGCTTTCTTT,CASSSGGPRGAFF,TRBJ1-1,13,TRBV5-1,many,.
TGCGCCAGCAGCAATCGCCGGGACAGGGGAGACTATGGCTACACCTTC,CASSNRRDRGDYGYTF,TRBJ1-2,16,TRBV5-1,.,TRBD1
TGCAGCGTTGAAAAACGAAGTTTGGGCTACACCTTC,CSVEKRSLGYTF,TRBJ1-2,12,TRBV29-1,many,.
TGCAGCGTTGGGACAGAAAGCTCTGGGGCCAACGTCCTGACTTTC,CSVGTESSGANVLTF,TRBJ2-6,15,TRBV29-1,many,.
TGTGCCAGCTCACCGCCAGGCCGGGACTACCGCTCCTACGAGCAGTACTTC,CASSPPGRDYRSYEQYF,TRBJ2-7,17,TRBV18,few,TRBD2
TGCAGTGCCCGACAGGGTTCAGCTGAAGCTTTCTTT,CSARQGSAEAFF,TRBJ1-1,12,TRBV20-1,.,TRBD1
TGTGCCAGCAGCTTGCCCAGCGGGGAGGGGGATACGCAGTATTTT,CASSLPSGEGDTQYF,TRBJ2-3,15,TRBV5-6,few,TRBD2
TGTGCCAGCAGTTTCGACAGGGGTAACTATGGCTACACCTTC,CASSFDRGNYGYTF,TRBJ1-2,14,TRBV12-3/TRBV12-4,.,TRBD1
TGTGCCAGCAGTGATATCCAGCGGGGCGCTCCGGAGCAGTTCTTC,CASSDIQRGAPEQFF,TRBJ2-1,15,TRBV2,many,TRBD2